A selection of T cell receptor beta chains follows, all from one sample in a study of blood T cell repertoires in COVID-19. Sequencing was performed with immunoSEQ multiplex PCR; in TCRdb, only in-frame clones are kept and a portion is missing. The repertoire has roughly 86,000 clones, approximately 89% of them found once; the top ten carry 4.9%. Sequencing was carried out using peripheral blood. The receptors were sampled from a man in his fifties or sixties with active or convalescent COVID-19. Both conserved end residues are part of each CDR3. D genes are given only for firm matches. Not every row has a clone size; where given, it reads once, few, many or a size class.

cdr3_length clone_size j_call v_call d_call cdr3_aa cdr3_nt
14 NA TRBJ2-7 TRBV5-4 TRBD1 CASSRGQGRGEQYF TGTGCCAGCAGTCGAGGACAGGGGCGAGGTGAGCAGTACTTC
12 NA TRBJ1-2 TRBV18 NA CASSPLRVGYTF TGTGCCAGCTCACCACTTCGGGTTGGCTACACCTTC
14 NA TRBJ1-2 TRBV4-3 NA CASSQGLEVYGYTF TGCGCCAGCAGCCAAGGGCTTGAGGTCTATGGCTACACCTTC
18 NA TRBJ2-6 TRBV2 TRBD1 CASSEGPGGASGANVLTF TGTGCCAGCAGTGAAGGCCCAGGGGGCGCTTCCGGGGCCAACGTCCTGACTTTC
13 NA TRBJ2-3 TRBV30 NA CAWNPRQADTQYF TGTGCCTGGAACCCCAGACAGGCAGATACGCAGTATTTT
15 NA TRBJ1-4 TRBV7-9 NA CASTLEGGINEKLFF TGTGCCAGCACCCTAGAGGGGGGGATTAATGAAAAACTGTTTTTT
13 NA TRBJ1-5 TRBV18 NA CASSGGRDQPQHF TGTGCCAGCTCAGGAGGGAGGGATCAGCCCCAGCATTTT
15 NA TRBJ2-5 TRBV5-1 TRBD1 CASSLEGTAQETQYF TGCGCCAGCAGCTTGGAGGGGACAGCCCAAGAGACCCAGTACTTC
20 NA TRBJ2-2 TRBV24-1 TRBD2 CATSDVAGKGLAVNTGELFF TGTGCCACCAGTGATGTGGCAGGGAAAGGCCTAGCGGTGAACACCGGGGAGCTGTTTTTT
17 NA TRBJ2-3 TRBV7-9 NA CASSLEGQTTSTDTQYF TGTGCCAGCAGCTTGGAAGGACAGACGACTAGCACAGATACGCAGTATTTT
15 NA TRBJ2-5 TRBV10-3 TRBD1 CAISEGQGEVETQYF TGTGCCATCAGTGAGGGACAGGGGGAGGTAGAGACCCAGTACTTC
14 NA TRBJ2-7 TRBV6-5 TRBD1 CASSLLTGAYEQYF TGTGCCAGCAGTTTACTGACAGGGGCCTACGAGCAGTACTTC
15 NA TRBJ2-2 TRBV7-8 TRBD2 CASKLAGGPTGELFF TGTGCCAGCAAATTAGCGGGGGGGCCTACCGGGGAGCTGTTTTTT
13 once TRBJ2-7 TRBV10-1 NA CASSAFSGDEQYF TGCGCCAGCAGTGCGTTTTCAGGGGACGAGCAGTACTTC
12 NA TRBJ1-2 TRBV24-1 NA CATSDRNYGYTF TGTGCCACCAGTGACAGAAACTATGGCTACACCTTC
14 NA TRBJ1-2 TRBV5-1 NA CASSMETGPGGYTF TGCGCCAGCAGCATGGAGACAGGCCCGGGGGGCTACACCTTC
14 NA TRBJ1-5 TRBV7-8 TRBD1 CASSPGTGLQPQHF TGTGCCAGCAGCCCTGGGACAGGGCTCCAGCCCCAGCATTTT